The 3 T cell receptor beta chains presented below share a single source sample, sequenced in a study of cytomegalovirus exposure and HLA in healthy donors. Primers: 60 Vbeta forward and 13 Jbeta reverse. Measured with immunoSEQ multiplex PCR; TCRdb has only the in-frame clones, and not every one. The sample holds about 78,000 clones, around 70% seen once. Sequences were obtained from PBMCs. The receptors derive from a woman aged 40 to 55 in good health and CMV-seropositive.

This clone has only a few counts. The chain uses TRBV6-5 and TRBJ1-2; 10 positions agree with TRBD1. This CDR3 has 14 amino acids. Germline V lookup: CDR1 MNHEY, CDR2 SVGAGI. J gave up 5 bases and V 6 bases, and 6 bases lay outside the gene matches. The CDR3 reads CASRTGQGRYGYTF. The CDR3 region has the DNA TGTGCCAGCAGAACGGGACAGGGGAGGTATGGCTACACCTTC.

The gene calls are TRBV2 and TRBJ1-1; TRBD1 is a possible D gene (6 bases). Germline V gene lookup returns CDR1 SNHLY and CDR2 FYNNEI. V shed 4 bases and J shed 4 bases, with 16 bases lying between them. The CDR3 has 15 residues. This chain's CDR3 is CASSAGGTGGTEAFF. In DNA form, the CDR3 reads TGTGCCAGCAGTGCCGGGGGCACGGGGGGCACTGAAGCTTTCTTT.

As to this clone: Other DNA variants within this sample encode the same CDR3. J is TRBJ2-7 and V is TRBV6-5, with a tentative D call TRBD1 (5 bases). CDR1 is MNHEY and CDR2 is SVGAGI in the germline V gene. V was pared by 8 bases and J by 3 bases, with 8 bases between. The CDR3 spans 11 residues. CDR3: CASRDSYEQYF. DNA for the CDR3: TGTGCCAGCCGTGACAGCTACGAGCAGTACTTC.